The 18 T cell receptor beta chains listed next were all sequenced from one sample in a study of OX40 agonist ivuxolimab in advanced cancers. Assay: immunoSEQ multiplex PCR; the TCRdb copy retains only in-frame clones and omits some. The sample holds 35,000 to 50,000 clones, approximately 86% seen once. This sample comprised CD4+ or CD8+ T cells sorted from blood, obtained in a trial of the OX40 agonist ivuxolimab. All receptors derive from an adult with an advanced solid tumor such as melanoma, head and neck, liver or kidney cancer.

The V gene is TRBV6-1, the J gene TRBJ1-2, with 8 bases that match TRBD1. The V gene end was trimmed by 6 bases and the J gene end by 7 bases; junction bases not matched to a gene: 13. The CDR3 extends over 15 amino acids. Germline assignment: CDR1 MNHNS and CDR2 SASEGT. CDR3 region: CASRKGIQGVLGYTF. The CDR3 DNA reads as TGTGCCAGCAGGAAGGGGATACAGGGGGTACTTGGCTACACCTTC.

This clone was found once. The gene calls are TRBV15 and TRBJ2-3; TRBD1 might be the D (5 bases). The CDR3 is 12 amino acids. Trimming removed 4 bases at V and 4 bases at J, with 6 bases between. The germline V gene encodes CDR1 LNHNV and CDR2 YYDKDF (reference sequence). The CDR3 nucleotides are TGTGCCACCAGCACCAGGGCAGATACGCAGTATTTT. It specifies CATSTRADTQYF.

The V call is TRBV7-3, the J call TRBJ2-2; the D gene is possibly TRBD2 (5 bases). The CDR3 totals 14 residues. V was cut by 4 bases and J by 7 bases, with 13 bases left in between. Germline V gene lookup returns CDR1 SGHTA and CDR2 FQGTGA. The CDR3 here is CASSSRETDGELFF. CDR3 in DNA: TGTGCCAGCAGCTCCCGGGAAACAGACGGGGAGCTGTTTTTT.

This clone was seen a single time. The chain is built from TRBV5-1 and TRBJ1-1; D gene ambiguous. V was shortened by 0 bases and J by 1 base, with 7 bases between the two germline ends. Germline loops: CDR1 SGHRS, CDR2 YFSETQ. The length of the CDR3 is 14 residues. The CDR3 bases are TGCGCCAGCAGCTTGGCCGTCAGGAACACTGAAGCTTTCTTT. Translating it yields CASSLAVRNTEAFF.

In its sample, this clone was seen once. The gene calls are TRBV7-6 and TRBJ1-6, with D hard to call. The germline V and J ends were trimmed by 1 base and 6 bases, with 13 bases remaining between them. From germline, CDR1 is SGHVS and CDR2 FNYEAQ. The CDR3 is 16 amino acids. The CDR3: CASSLGGDLINSPLHF. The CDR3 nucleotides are TGTGCCAGCAGCTTAGGAGGAGATTTGATTAATTCACCCCTCCACTTT.

The CDR3 DNA follows: TGTGCCAGCAGCCGAGGGACATTGAACACTGAAGCTTTCTTT. Residues: CASSRGTLNTEAFF. The chain combines TRBV7-8 with TRBJ1-1, with a possible D match to TRBD1 (6 bases). V lost 5 bases to trimming and J lost 0 bases, with 10 bases between them. The germline V gene has CDR1 SGHVS and CDR2 FQNEAQ. This CDR3 comprises 14 residues.

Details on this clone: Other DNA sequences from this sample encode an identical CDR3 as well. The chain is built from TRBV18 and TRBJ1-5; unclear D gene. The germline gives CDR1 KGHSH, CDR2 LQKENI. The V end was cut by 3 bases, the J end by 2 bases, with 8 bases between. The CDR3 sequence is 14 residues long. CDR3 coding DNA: TGTGCCAGCTCACCCCCTGGGGGCAATCAGCCCCAGCATTTT. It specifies CASSPPGGNQPQHF.

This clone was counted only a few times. The CDR3 bases are TGCGCCAGCAGCCCCAAGCCGTCCGGACTTTACGTAAATGAGCAGTTCTTC. Translated: CASSPKPSGLYVNEQFF. The rearrangement uses TRBV4-1 and TRBJ2-1; TRBD2 might be the D (5 bases). Trimming took 4 bases from V and 7 from J, leaving 23 bases between them. The CDR3 contains 17 residues. Per germline, CDR1 MGHRA and CDR2 YSYEKL.

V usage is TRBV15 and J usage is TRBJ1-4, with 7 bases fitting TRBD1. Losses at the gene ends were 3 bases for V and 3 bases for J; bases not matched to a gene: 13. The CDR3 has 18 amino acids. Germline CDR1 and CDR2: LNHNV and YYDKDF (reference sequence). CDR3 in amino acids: CATSSAGRGGRANEKLFF. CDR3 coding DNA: TGTGCCACCAGCAGTGCAGGCCGAGGGGGCCGGGCTAATGAAAAACTGTTTTTT.

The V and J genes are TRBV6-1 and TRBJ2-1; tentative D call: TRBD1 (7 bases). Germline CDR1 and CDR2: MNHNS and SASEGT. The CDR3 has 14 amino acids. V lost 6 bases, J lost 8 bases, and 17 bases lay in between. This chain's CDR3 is CASRPTGRSDEQFF. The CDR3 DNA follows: TGTGCCAGCAGGCCGACAGGGAGGTCCGATGAGCAGTTCTTC.

In DNA form, the CDR3 reads TGTGCCAGCGACAGGGACTACGAGCAGTACTTC. It codes for CASDRDYEQYF. The chain carries TRBV6-1 and TRBJ2-7; 7 positions agree with TRBD1. With V trimmed by 8 bases and J by 3 bases, 1 base remained unmatched. The CDR3 runs 11 residues. In germline, CDR1 is MNHNS, CDR2 SASEGT.

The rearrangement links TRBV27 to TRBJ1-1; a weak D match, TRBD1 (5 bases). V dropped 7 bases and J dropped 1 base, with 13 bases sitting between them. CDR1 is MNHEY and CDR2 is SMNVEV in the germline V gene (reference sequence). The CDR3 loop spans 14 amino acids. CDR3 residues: CASIQGGKNTEAFF. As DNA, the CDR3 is TGTGCCAGCATCCAGGGAGGTAAGAACACTGAAGCTTTCTTT.

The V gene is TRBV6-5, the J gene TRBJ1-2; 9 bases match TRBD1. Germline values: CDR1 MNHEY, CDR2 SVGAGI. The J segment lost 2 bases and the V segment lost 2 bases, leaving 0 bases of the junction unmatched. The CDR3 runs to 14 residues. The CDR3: CASSYDRGNYGYTF. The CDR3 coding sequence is TGTGCCAGCAGTTACGACAGGGGGAACTATGGCTACACCTTC.

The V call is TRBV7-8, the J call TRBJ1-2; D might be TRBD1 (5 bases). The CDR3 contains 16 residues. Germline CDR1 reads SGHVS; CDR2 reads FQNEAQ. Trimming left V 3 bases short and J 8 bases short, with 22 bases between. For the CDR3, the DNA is TGTGCCAGCAGCTTCCGGGACCCCTCGGCACTGAACGGCTACACCTTC. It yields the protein CASSFRDPSALNGYTF.

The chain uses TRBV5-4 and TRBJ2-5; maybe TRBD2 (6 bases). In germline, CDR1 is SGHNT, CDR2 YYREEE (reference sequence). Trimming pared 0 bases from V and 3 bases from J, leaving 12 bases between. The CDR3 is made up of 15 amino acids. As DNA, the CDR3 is TGTGCCAGCAGCTTGGAACACGGAGGGGAAGAGACCCAGTACTTC. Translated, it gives CASSLEHGGEETQYF.

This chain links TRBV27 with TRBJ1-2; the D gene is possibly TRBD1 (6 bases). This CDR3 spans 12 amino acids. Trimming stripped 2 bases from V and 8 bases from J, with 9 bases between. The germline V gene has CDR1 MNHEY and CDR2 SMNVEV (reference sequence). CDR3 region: CASSLPRGGYTF. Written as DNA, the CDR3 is TGTGCCAGCAGTTTACCTAGGGGGGGCTACACCTTC.

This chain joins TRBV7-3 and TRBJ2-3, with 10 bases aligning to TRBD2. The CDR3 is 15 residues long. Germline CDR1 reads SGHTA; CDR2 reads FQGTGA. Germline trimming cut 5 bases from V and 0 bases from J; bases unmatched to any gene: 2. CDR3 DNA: TGTGCCAGCAGCCCTAGCGGGAGCAGCACAGATACGCAGTATTTT. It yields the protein CASSPSGSSTDTQYF.

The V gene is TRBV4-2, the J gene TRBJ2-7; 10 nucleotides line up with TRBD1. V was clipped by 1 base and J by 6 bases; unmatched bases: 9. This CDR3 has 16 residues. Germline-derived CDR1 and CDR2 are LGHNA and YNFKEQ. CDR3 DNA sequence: TGTGCCAGCAGCCAAGGCTTCGACAGGGGGCTCGTCGAGCAGTACTTC. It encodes CASSQGFDRGLVEQYF.